This entry lists 30 T cell receptor beta chains sequenced from one sample in a study of spatial heterogeneity in lung cancer. Specified time point: sample taken at primary tumor resection. The authors sequenced whole RNA from tumor, nontumor lung or frozen PBMC without sorting. TCRdb fed the 5' RACE reads into MiXCR, producing one record per CDR3 protein. The data hold about 39,000 distinct CDR3 sequences, with around 5.8% observed a single time. The sequencing used PBMCs, collected at surgery. These receptors all stem from a male donor with early-stage non-small cell lung cancer.

This clonotype occurred many times. The J gene is TRBJ1-2, the V gene TRBV2; the D gene is possibly TRBD1 (5 bases). The CDR3 sequence is 12 residues long. Trimming pared 8 bases from V and 2 bases from J, leaving 9 bases between. Germline CDR1 is SNHLY and CDR2 is FYNNEI. The CDR3 DNA reads TGTGCCAGCCGGGGACCGAACTATGGCTACACCTTC. It encodes CASRGPNYGYTF.

About this clonotype: Just one base apart from a much larger clone, this may be a read error. The genes are TRBV20-1 and TRBJ2-5, with a tentative D call TRBD2 (6 bases). V lost 3 bases to trimming and J lost 2 bases, with 13 bases between them. The length of the CDR3 is 14 residues. Germline loops: CDR1 DFQATT, CDR2 SNEGSKA (reference sequence). CDR3 DNA: TGCAGTGCTAGTGATGGGGGGTCTCAAGAGACCCAGTACTTC. Amino acid sequence: CSASDGGSQETQYF.

This clonotype was counted only a few times. J is TRBJ1-1 and V is TRBV6-5, with TRBD1 matching over 9 bases. The CDR3 sequence is 14 residues long. Per germline, CDR1 MNHEY and CDR2 SVGAGI. After removal of 0 bases from V and 8 bases from J, the junction contained 4 bases not matched to a gene. In nucleotides, the CDR3 is TGTGCCAGCAGTTACTCGATGACAGGGGGAGAAGCTTTCTTT. Its translation is CASSYSMTGGEAFF.

CDR3 region: CASSPSEGMNTEAFF. The CDR3 DNA follows: TGTGCCAGCTCACCGTCCGAGGGTATGAACACTGAAGCTTTCTTT. The rearrangement joins TRBV18 to TRBJ1-1; D gene unclear. The CDR3 is 15 amino acids. Germline V gives CDR1 KGHSH, CDR2 LQKENI. With 3 bases removed from V and 0 bases from J, the gap between germline ends came to 11 bases.

The V call is TRBV28, the J call TRBJ1-2; no definite D call. The CDR3 has 15 residues. Germline CDR1 MDHEN, CDR2 SYDVKM. The V and J ends lost 8 bases and 0 bases respectively, with 16 bases between them. DNA of the CDR3: TGTGCCAGCCAGTACTTCAGAGACTCTAACTATGGCTACACCTTC. Protein: CASQYFRDSNYGYTF.

In this sample, this clonotype turned up many times. V is TRBV10-3 and J is TRBJ2-2, with D tentatively TRBD1 or TRBD2 (6 bases each). In germline, CDR1 is ENHRY, CDR2 SYGVKD. V lost 3 bases and J 4 bases, leaving 15 bases between the germline ends. The length of the CDR3 is 16 residues. Here the CDR3 reads CAISEGGGLGTGELFF. The CDR3 DNA is TGTGCCATCAGTGAAGGTGGGGGGCTCGGCACCGGGGAGCTGTTTTTT.

This clonotype has at least ten counts. The J gene is TRBJ2-5, the V gene TRBV11-2; 9 bases agree with TRBD2. Germline CDR1 reads SGHAT; CDR2 reads FQNNGV. The V segment lost 4 bases and the J segment 2 bases; nucleotides outside the gene matches: 8. The CDR3 extends over 16 amino acids. The CDR3 here is CASSSHGSGGQETQYF. The CDR3 region has the DNA TGTGCCAGCAGCTCCCACGGTAGCGGGGGACAAGAGACCCAGTACTTC. Drawing the rest from reference TRBV11-2 and TRBJ2-5, the complete variable domain is EAGVAQSPRYKIIEKRQSVAFWCNPISGHATLYWYQQILGQGPKLLIQFQNNGVVDDSQLPKDRFSAERLKGVDSTLKIQPAKLEDSAVYLCASSSHGSGGQETQYFGPGTRLLVL.

This chain uses TRBV12-3 or TRBV12-4 with TRBJ2-2; D may match TRBD1 or TRBD2 (6 bases each). Trimming took 3 bases from V and 7 from J, leaving 12 bases between them. This CDR3 spans 14 amino acids. The CDR3 DNA follows: TGTGCCAGCAGTTTGGGGGGCGCAGGCGGGGAGCTGTTTTTT. Protein: CASSLGGAGGELFF.

This clonotype was counted many times. J is TRBJ1-5 and V is TRBV20-1, with TRBD1 as a possible D gene (5 bases). Trimming left V 3 bases short and J 6 bases short, with 9 bases between. CDR1 is DFQATT and CDR2 is SNEGSKA in the germline V gene (reference sequence). The CDR3 length is 12 residues. CDR3 coding DNA: TGCAGTGCTAGCCGAGGGGTTCAGCCCCAGCATTTT. Translation gives CSASRGVQPQHF.

As regards this clonotype: A much more abundant neighbour one base away suggests this may be a read error. This sequence joins TRBV2 and TRBJ1-5; D unclear. CDR3 length equals 15 residues. The germline V gene has CDR1 SNHLY and CDR2 FYNNEI. The CDR3 DNA is TGTGCCAGCAGTGATCCCAGGAAGGGCAATCAGCGCCAGCATTTT. This sequence encodes CASSDPRKGNQRQHF.

This clonotype was observed many times. This chain uses TRBV12-3 or TRBV12-4 with TRBJ2-2, with a possible D match to TRBD2 (6 bases). With 8 bases removed from V and 6 bases from J, the gap between germline ends came to 13 bases. CDR3 length equals 13 residues. The CDR3 sequence is CASQTSQAGELFF. In DNA, the CDR3 is TGTGCCAGCCAAACTAGCCAGGCCGGGGAGCTGTTTTTT.

This clonotype was counted many times. V and J are TRBV20-1 and TRBJ1-1; 10 bases match TRBD1. Per germline, CDR1 DFQATT and CDR2 SNEGSKA (reference sequence). The CDR3 is 15 residues long. V was pared by 3 bases and J by 4 bases, with 8 bases of the junction left unmatched. The DNA for the CDR3 is TGCAGTGCTAGCGGTTTGGGACAGGGGTTCACTGAAGCTTTCTTT. Translating it yields CSASGLGQGFTEAFF.

This clonotype has more than one count but fewer than ten. The chain carries TRBV5-1 and TRBJ2-3, with TRBD1 matching 8 bases. Germline-derived CDR1 and CDR2 are SGHRS and YFSETQ. This CDR3 spans 15 amino acids. After removal of 1 base from V and 3 bases from J, the junction contained 4 bases not matched to a gene. Here the CDR3 DNA reads TGCGCCAGCAGCTTGCAGGGGGCTCGGACAGATACGCAGTATTTT. Residues: CASSLQGARTDTQYF.

This clonotype was recorded many times. The chain is built from TRBV19 and TRBJ1-5, with D perhaps matching TRBD1 (6 bases). CDR1 and CDR2 (germline): LNHDA, SQIVND (reference sequence). The CDR3 is made up of 18 amino acids. V shed 7 bases and J shed 0 bases, with 22 bases lying between them. The CDR3 DNA sequence: TGTGCCAGTAAGAGCACCCATATAGGGGGATATAGCAATCAGCCCCAGCATTTT. Amino acid sequence: CASKSTHIGGYSNQPQHF.

The sample holds many counts of this clonotype. This chain joins TRBV30 and TRBJ1-2, with D perhaps matching TRBD1 (6 bases). Trimming left V 0 bases short and J 2 bases short, with 13 bases between. The germline V gene encodes CDR1 GTSNPN and CDR2 SVGIG (reference sequence). The CDR3 loop spans 15 amino acids. The CDR3, as DNA: TGTGCCTGGAGTGTATCAGGGGCCGAGAACTATGGCTACACCTTC. Translation gives CAWSVSGAENYGYTF.

The chain couples TRBV13 to TRBJ2-7, with 8 bases matching TRBD2. The germline gives CDR1 PRHDT, CDR2 FYEKMQ (reference sequence). The CDR3 has 15 amino acids. The ends lost 2 bases at V and 2 bases at J; junction bases unmatched: 5. The CDR3 region is CASSLFGGAAYEQYF. CDR3 nucleotides: TGTGCCAGCAGCTTATTCGGGGGGGCCGCCTACGAGCAGTACTTC.

The genes are TRBV20-1 and TRBJ2-3, with 11 bases lining up with TRBD2. V was pared by 1 base and J by 6 bases, with 6 bases of the junction left unmatched. The CDR3 covers 15 residues. CDR1 DFQATT and CDR2 SNEGSKA come from the germline V gene (reference sequence). The CDR3 region is CSARVGSGGADTQYF. CDR3 sequence (DNA): TGCAGTGCTAGAGTCGGTAGCGGGGGGGCTGATACGCAGTATTTT.

In this sample, this clonotype turned up many times. J is TRBJ1-1 and V is TRBV12-3 or TRBV12-4; D possibly corresponds to TRBD1 (5 bases). V lost 2 bases and J lost 5, with 15 bases in between. The CDR3 has 15 residues. CDR3 nucleotide sequence: TGTGCCAGCAGTTTACAGGCAGGGACGGGAACTGAAGCTTTCTTT. As protein: CASSLQAGTGTEAFF.

This clonotype was counted many times. The chain uses TRBV20-1 and TRBJ1-3; 9 nucleotides align to TRBD1. The CDR3 totals 16 residues. Germline CDR1 is DFQATT and CDR2 is SNEGSKA (reference sequence). The ends lost 6 bases at V and 8 bases at J; junction bases unmatched: 17. CDR3 sequence: CSAYLTGGPERHTIYF. The CDR3 nucleotides read TGCAGTGCCTACCTAACAGGGGGCCCTGAAAGACACACCATATATTTT.

This clonotype was recorded many times. V is TRBV20-1 and J is TRBJ1-4; D call uncertain. V was pared by 4 bases and J by 7 bases, with 13 bases between. Looked up from germline, CDR1 is DFQATT and CDR2 is SNEGSKA (reference sequence). The CDR3 loop spans 13 amino acids. CDR3 in amino acids: CSATVGVGEKLFF. For the CDR3, the DNA is TGCAGTGCTACGGTGGGAGTGGGTGAAAAACTGTTTTTT.

This clonotype was counted many times. J is TRBJ2-1 and V is TRBV19; 9 bases are a match to TRBD1. Trimming took 5 bases from V and 4 from J; bases not matched to a gene: 6. Germline V CDR1 and CDR2: LNHDA, SQIVND (reference sequence). CDR3 size: 15 residues. CDR3 region: CASSVRQGGYNEQFF. Written as DNA, the CDR3 is TGTGCCAGTAGTGTTAGACAGGGGGGATACAATGAGCAGTTCTTC.

This clonotype showed up many times. CDR3 bases: TGTGCCAGCAGCTCCCTGGACAGGGGAAGCAATCAGCCCCAGCATTTT. It yields the protein CASSSLDRGSNQPQHF. This chain joins TRBV7-2 and TRBJ1-5, with 9 bases that match TRBD1. The CDR3 runs 16 residues. Germline values: CDR1 SGHTA, CDR2 FQGNSA. Losses at the gene ends were 4 bases for V and 1 base for J; bases not matched to a gene: 5.

This rearrangement joins TRBV7-2 to TRBJ2-3; 8 nucleotides align to TRBD2. CDR3 length: 18 residues. After removal of 5 bases from V and 6 bases from J, the junction contained 19 bases not matched to a gene. The germline V gene has CDR1 SGHTA and CDR2 FQGNSA. Written as DNA, the CDR3 is TGTGCCAGCAGCCCAGGGGAACTAGCGGCTGGTTTAAAGGATACGCAGTATTTT. Its protein is CASSPGELAAGLKDTQYF.

The genes are TRBV10-3 and TRBJ2-3; D is perhaps TRBD1 or TRBD2 (6 bases each). CDR1 ENHRY and CDR2 SYGVKD come from the germline V gene. V gave up 11 bases and J gave up 3 bases, with 18 bases separating them. The CDR3 covers 14 residues. The CDR3 DNA reads as TGTGCCTCCTGGGGGGCCGTGGAGACAGATACGCAGTATTTT. This translates into CASWGAVETDTQYF.

This clonotype was observed many times. This chain uses TRBV28 with TRBJ1-4; D gene unclear. The CDR3 runs to 15 residues. V lost 4 bases and J 7 bases, leaving 16 bases between the germline ends. Germline-derived CDR1 and CDR2 are MDHEN and SYDVKM. The CDR3 DNA follows: TGTGCCAGCAGTTCCCTCCCGGGAGACTTTGAAAAACTGTTTTTT. Translation: CASSSLPGDFEKLFF.

This clonotype was observed many times. This chain connects TRBV27 to TRBJ2-1, with 8 bases matching TRBD1. The junction had 5 bases not matched to a gene; V was cut back by 9 bases and J by 1 base. The CDR3 has 14 residues. Germline V gives CDR1 MNHEY, CDR2 SMNVEV (reference sequence). CDR3 protein: CASKRQGSYNEQFF. The CDR3 DNA is TGTGCCAGTAAGCGACAGGGGTCCTACAATGAGCAGTTCTTC.

This clonotype was observed at least ten times. The rearrangement joins TRBV5-1 to TRBJ2-1; unclear D gene. Trimming shortened V by 0 bases and J by 4 bases, and 11 bases separated the two germline ends. In germline, CDR1 is SGHRS, CDR2 YFSETQ. The CDR3 has 15 residues. CDR3 region: CASSLALTSYNEQFF. In DNA form, the CDR3 reads TGCGCCAGCAGCTTGGCCTTGACATCGTACAATGAGCAGTTCTTC.

A few counts support this clonotype. The rearrangement uses TRBV3-1 and TRBJ2-6; D call uncertain. This CDR3 is 14 amino acids long. The V gene lost 4 bases and the J gene lost 0 bases, with 4 bases spanning the gap. Germline values: CDR1 LGHDT, CDR2 YNNKEL (reference sequence). CDR3 loop: CASSPHSGANVLTF. The CDR3 DNA sequence: TGTGCCAGCAGCCCCCACTCTGGGGCCAACGTCCTGACTTTC.

At least ten counts were recorded for this clonotype. The chain joins TRBV12-3 or TRBV12-4 to TRBJ1-5; D is unclear. This CDR3 has 13 residues. V dropped 7 bases and J dropped 9 bases, with 16 bases sitting between them. As DNA, the CDR3 is TGTGCCAGCACCCCTGGGCCTTTTTCGCCCCAGCATTTT. It specifies CASTPGPFSPQHF.

This chain connects TRBV3-1 to TRBJ2-7, with a tentative D call TRBD1 (6 bases). The CDR3 is made up of 16 amino acids. V was cut by 1 base and J by 4 bases, with 17 bases left in between. Germline-derived CDR1 and CDR2 are LGHDT and YNNKEL (reference sequence). In DNA, the CDR3 is TGTGCCAGCAGCCAAGGAGGTGGGGGCGGACTGTACGAGCAGTACTTC. Its translation: CASSQGGGGGLYEQYF.